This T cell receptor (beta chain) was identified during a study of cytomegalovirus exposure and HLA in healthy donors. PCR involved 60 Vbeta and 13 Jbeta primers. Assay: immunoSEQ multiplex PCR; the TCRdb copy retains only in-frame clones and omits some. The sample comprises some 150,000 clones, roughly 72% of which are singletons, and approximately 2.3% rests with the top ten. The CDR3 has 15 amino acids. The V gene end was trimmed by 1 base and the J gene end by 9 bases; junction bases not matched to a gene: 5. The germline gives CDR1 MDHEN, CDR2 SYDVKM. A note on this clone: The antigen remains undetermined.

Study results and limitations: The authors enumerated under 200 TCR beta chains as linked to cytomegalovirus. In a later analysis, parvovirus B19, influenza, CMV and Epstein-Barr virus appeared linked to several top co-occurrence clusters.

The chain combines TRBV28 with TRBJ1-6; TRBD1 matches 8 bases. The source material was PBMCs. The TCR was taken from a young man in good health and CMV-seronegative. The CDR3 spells CASSLLDREGSPLHF. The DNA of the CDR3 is TGTGCCAGCAGTTTATTGGACAGGGAAGGTTCACCCCTCCACTTT.